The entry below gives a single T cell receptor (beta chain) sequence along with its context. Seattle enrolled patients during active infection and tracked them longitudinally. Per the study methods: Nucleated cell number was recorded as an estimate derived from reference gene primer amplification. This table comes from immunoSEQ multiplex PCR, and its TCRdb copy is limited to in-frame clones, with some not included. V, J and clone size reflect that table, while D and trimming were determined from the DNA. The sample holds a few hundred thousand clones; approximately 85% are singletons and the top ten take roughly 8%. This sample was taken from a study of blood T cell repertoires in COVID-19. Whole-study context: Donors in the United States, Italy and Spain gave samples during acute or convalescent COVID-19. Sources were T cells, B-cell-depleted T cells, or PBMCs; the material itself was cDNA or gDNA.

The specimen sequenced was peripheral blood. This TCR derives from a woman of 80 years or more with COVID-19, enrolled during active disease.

The CDR3 reads CASSPDSSSTDTQYF. As DNA, the CDR3 is TGTGCCAGTAGTCCGGACAGTTCTAGCACAGATACGCAGTATTTT. V usage is TRBV19 and J usage is TRBJ2-3, with D possibly matching TRBD1 (6 bases). This CDR3 is built from 15 residues. CDR1 is LNHDA and CDR2 is SQIVND in the germline V gene (reference sequence). V gave up 5 bases and J gave up 0 bases, with 12 bases separating them.